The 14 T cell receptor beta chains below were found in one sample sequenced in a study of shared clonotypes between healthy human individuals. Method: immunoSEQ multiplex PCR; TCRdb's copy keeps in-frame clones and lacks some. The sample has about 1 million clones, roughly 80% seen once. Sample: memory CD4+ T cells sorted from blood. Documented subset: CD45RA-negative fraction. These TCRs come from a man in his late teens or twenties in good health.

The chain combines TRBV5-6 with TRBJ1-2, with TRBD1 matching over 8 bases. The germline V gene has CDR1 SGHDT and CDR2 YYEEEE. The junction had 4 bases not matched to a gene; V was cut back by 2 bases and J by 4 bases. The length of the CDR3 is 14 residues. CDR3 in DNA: TGTGCCAGCAGCTTACCAGGGGGCGTCTATGGCTACACCTTC. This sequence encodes CASSLPGGVYGYTF.

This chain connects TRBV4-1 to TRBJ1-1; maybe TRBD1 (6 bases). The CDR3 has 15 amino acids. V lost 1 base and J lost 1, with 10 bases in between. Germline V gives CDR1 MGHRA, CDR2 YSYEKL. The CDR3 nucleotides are TGCGCCAGCAGCCAAGTGGGACAAACGAACACTGAAGCTTTCTTT. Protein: CASSQVGQTNTEAFF.

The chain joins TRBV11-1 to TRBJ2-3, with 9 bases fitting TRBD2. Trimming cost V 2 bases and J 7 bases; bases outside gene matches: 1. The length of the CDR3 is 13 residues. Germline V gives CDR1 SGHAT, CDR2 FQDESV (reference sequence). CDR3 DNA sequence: TGTGCCAGCAGCTTACTAGCGGGGAATACGCAGTATTTT. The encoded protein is CASSLLAGNTQYF.

The CDR3 nucleotides read TGTGCCAGCAGGTATTCAGATACGCAGTATTTT. This sequence encodes CASRYSDTQYF. The chain is built from TRBV6-6 and TRBJ2-3; D is undetermined. CDR1 and CDR2 from the germline V gene are MNHNY and SVGAGI (reference sequence). This CDR3 comprises 11 residues. V gave up 6 bases and J gave up 4 bases, with 5 bases separating them.

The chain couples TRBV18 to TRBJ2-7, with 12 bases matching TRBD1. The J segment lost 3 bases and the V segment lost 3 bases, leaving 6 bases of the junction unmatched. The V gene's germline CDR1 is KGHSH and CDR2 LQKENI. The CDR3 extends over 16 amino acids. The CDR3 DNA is TGTGCCAGCTCACCGCCCGGGACAGGGGGCCTCTACGAGCAGTACTTC. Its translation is CASSPPGTGGLYEQYF.

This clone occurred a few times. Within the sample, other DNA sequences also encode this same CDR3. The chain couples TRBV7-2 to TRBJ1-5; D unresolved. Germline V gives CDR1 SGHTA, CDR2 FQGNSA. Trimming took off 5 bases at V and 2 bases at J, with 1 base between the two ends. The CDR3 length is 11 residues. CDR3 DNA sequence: TGTGCCAGCAGCCGCAATCAGCCCCAGCATTTT. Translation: CASSRNQPQHF.

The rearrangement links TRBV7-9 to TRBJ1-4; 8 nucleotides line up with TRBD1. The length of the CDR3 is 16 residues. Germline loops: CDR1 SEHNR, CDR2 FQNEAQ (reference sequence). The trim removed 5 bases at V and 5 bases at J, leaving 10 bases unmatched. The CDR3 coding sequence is TGTGCCAGCAGCCCCGGACAGGGACTCTTCAATGAAAAACTGTTTTTT. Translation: CASSPGQGLFNEKLFF.

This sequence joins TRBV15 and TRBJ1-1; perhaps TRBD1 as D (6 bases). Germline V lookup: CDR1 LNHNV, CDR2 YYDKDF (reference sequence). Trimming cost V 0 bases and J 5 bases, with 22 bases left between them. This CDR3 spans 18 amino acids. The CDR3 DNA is TGTGCCACCAGCAGAGATCCTCCCGGGGGGCAGGTACGGACTGAAGCTTTCTTT. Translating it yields CATSRDPPGGQVRTEAFF.

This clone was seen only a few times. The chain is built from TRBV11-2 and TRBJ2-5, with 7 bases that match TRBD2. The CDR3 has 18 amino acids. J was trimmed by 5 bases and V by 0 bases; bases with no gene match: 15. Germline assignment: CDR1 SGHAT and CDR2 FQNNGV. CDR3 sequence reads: CASSLEPPGRPSGETQYF. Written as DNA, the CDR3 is TGTGCCAGCAGCTTAGAGCCCCCCGGGAGGCCCTCGGGGGAGACCCAGTACTTC.

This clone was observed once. As DNA, the CDR3 is TGTGCCAGCAGCTGGGGGACAGACCTATATGGCTACACCTTC. It yields the protein CASSWGTDLYGYTF. This chain links TRBV7-2 with TRBJ1-2, with 7 bases lining up with TRBD1. The CDR3 totals 14 residues. Unmatched junction bases numbered 7, after V lost 4 bases and J lost 5 bases. Germline CDR1 is SGHTA and CDR2 is FQGNSA.

The CDR3 DNA reads as TGTGCCTGGAATATAGCGGGGGGCTTTTACAATGAGCAGTTCTTC. Residues: CAWNIAGGFYNEQFF. V usage is TRBV30 and J usage is TRBJ2-1; TRBD2 matches 10 bases. From germline, CDR1 is GTSNPN and CDR2 SVGIG (reference sequence). The CDR3 is 15 residues long. V shed 4 bases and J 4 bases; nucleotides not matched to a gene: 7.

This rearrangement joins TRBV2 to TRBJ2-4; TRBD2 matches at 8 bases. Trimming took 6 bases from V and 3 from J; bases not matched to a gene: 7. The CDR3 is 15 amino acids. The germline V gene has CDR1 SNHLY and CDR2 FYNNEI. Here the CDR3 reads CASRRVAGLKNIQYF. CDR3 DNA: TGTGCCAGCAGGAGGGTAGCGGGGCTCAAAAACATTCAGTACTTC.

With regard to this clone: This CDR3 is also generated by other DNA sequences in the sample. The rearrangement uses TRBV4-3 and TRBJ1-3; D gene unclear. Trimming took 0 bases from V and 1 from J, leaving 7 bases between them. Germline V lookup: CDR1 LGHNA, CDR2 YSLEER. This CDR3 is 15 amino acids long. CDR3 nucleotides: TGCGCCAGCAGCCAAGAGGCGTCGTCTGGAAACACCATATATTTT. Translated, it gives CASSQEASSGNTIYF.

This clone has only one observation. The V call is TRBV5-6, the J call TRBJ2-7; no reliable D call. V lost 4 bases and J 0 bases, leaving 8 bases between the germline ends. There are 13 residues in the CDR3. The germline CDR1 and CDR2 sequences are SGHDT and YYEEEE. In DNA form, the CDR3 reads TGTGCCAGCAGCACCGGAAGCTCCTACGAGCAGTACTTC. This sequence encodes CASSTGSSYEQYF.